This T cell receptor beta chain appears in the sequencing data of a study of cytomegalovirus exposure and HLA in healthy donors. The V gene's germline CDR1 is SGHRS and CDR2 YFSETQ. The CDR3 contains 16 residues. Trimming removed 1 base from V and 7 bases from J; junction bases left unmatched: 5. With 60 Vbeta and 13 Jbeta primers, the PCR was carried out. TCRdb's copy holds only in-frame clones and misses some; the assay was immunoSEQ multiplex PCR. Here the sample spans approximately 210,000 clones, 79% being singletons. This sequence joins TRBV5-1 and TRBJ2-1; 13 nucleotides agree with TRBD2. Sequencing was done on a sample of PBMCs. This receptor was taken from a woman aged 45-60 years in good health and CMV-seronegative. CDR3 in amino acids: CASSLPGTSGTNEQFF. CDR3 nucleotides: TGCGCCAGCAGCTTGCCCGGGACTAGCGGGACAAATGAGCAGTTCTTC.